This T cell receptor beta chain came from a study of Ad26.COV2.S vaccination and SARS-CoV-2 variants. As for treatment: roughly 18 received Ad26.COV2.S at low or high dose, single or two shots; about five received placebo; per-sample allocation not given. Sampling was done on day 63 after the first vaccine or placebo injection. The V end lost 7 bases, the J end lost 1 base, and 10 bases lay between the germline ends. The CDR3 is made up of 13 amino acids. Germline V CDR1 and CDR2: MNHEY, SVGAGI. The assay was immunoSEQ multiplex PCR, and TCRdb's table has in-frame clones only and misses some. In the table there are 300,000 to 400,000 clones, roughly 87% of which are singletons.

The material sequenced was peripheral blood, taken in a trial of Ad26.COV2.S vaccine versus placebo. The chain links TRBV6-5 to TRBJ1-1; D is unresolved. The receptor was isolated from a person aged 18-65 years who received the Ad26.COV2.S COVID-19 vaccine or a placebo. Written as DNA, the CDR3 is TGTGCCAGCACCCTCGCCCAGAACACTGAAGCTTTCTTT. This sequence encodes CASTLAQNTEAFF.